What follows are 27 T cell receptor beta chains derived from one specimen sequenced in a study of blood T cells in healthy people across ages. Sample-barcoded 5' priming and a J-beta primer mix drove a second PCR of about 6 to 11 cycles. MiXCR, applied by TCRdb to the 5' RACE reads, yields one record per CDR3 protein. The table lists just over 1 million distinct CDR3 sequences, less than 50% of them singletons, with 15% to 20% in the top ten. The sequencing input was blood. The receptors originated from a woman aged 55 to 70 in good health.

The table lists this clonotype with a few counts. The J gene is TRBJ2-1, the V gene TRBV4-1; 10 nucleotides align to TRBD2. Germline V CDR1 and CDR2: MGHRA, YSYEKL. V shed 2 bases, J shed 7 bases, and the junction held 8 bases outside the gene matches. The CDR3 runs to 16 residues. The CDR3 nucleotides read TGCGCCAGCAGCCAAACCGGGACTAGCGTTAGGAATGAGCAGTTCTTC. Protein sequence: CASSQTGTSVRNEQFF.

The rearrangement joins TRBV20-1 to TRBJ2-1, with D possibly matching TRBD1 (6 bases). The CDR3 runs to 14 residues. V was trimmed by 5 bases and J by 3 bases, leaving 14 bases between them. The germline V gene encodes CDR1 DFQATT and CDR2 SNEGSKA (reference sequence). CDR3 nucleotide sequence: TGCAGTGCTTCGGGACACAGTAACTACAATGAGCAGTTCTTC. It translates to CSASGHSNYNEQFF.

In this sample, this clonotype turned up a few times. V and J are TRBV12-3 or TRBV12-4 and TRBJ2-5; the D is unclear. Trimming pared 4 bases from V and 2 bases from J, leaving 17 bases between. CDR3 length equals 16 residues. In DNA, the CDR3 is TGTGCCAGCAGTTCCCCCGGTTATCAGCCGCAAGAGACCCAGTACTTC. Protein sequence: CASSSPGYQPQETQYF.

The CDR3 spells CAISGDREIAAQPQHF. As DNA, the CDR3 is TGTGCCATCAGTGGGGACAGGGAGATCGCAGCTCAGCCCCAGCATTTT. The chain carries TRBV10-3 and TRBJ1-5; 9 bases match TRBD1. This CDR3 region has 16 residues. The V gene's germline CDR1 is ENHRY and CDR2 SYGVKD. V lost 4 bases, J lost 6 bases, and 10 bases stayed unmatched.

This sequence joins TRBV27 and TRBJ2-3; D not resolved. Trimming took 2 bases from V and 5 from J, leaving 8 bases between them. The CDR3 covers 13 residues. Germline V gives CDR1 MNHEY, CDR2 SMNVEV (reference sequence). CDR3 residues: CASSLSVIDTQYF. CDR3 sequence (DNA): TGTGCCAGCAGTTTAAGTGTAATAGATACGCAGTATTTT.

This clonotype was seen only a few times. The gene calls are TRBV7-9 and TRBJ1-6, with D hard to call. The CDR3 has 15 amino acids. Deletions cut 5 bases from V and 7 bases from J, with 15 bases between. Germline lookup yields CDR1 SEHNR and CDR2 FQNEAQ (reference sequence). The CDR3 protein is CASSRPGVGNSPLHF. The CDR3 DNA sequence: TGTGCCAGCAGCCGGCCGGGAGTGGGGAATTCACCCCTCCACTTT.

This chain joins TRBV20-1 and TRBJ2-7; possibly TRBD2 for D (6 bases). V lost 6 bases and J lost 4, with 19 bases in between. CDR3 length: 14 amino acids. Germline V gives CDR1 DFQATT, CDR2 SNEGSKA (reference sequence). As DNA, the CDR3 is TGCAGTGCCAAAGGCAGCGGGCAGCCATACGAGCAGTACTTC. This encodes CSAKGSGQPYEQYF.

This chain joins TRBV27 and TRBJ1-6, with D possibly TRBD1 on 5 matching bases. The V end was cut by 0 bases, the J end by 6 bases, with 12 bases between. Germline V gene lookup returns CDR1 MNHEY and CDR2 SMNVEV (reference sequence). The CDR3 covers 16 residues. This chain's CDR3 is CASSLSQGGRNSPLHF. The CDR3 bases are TGTGCCAGCAGTTTATCGCAGGGCGGTCGTAATTCACCCCTCCACTTT.

This clonotype was counted between two and nine times. This sequence joins TRBV7-8 and TRBJ2-1, with TRBD2 matching 11 bases. There are 17 residues in the CDR3. V shed 6 bases and J 3 bases; nucleotides not matched to a gene: 10. Germline CDR1 is SGHVS and CDR2 is FQNEAQ. The CDR3 loop reads CASSFTGTSGIYNEQFF. CDR3 nucleotide sequence: TGTGCCAGCAGTTTTACCGGGACTAGCGGCATCTACAATGAGCAGTTCTTC.

Regarding this clonotype: Compared with germline, one end of the junction differs, possibly owing to a read error. The gene calls are TRBV12-5 and TRBJ2-3; 8 nucleotides align to TRBD1. This CDR3 is built from 16 residues. In germline, CDR1 is LGHNT, CDR2 FRNRAP. This CDR3 reads CAGGLVQGVIPDTQYF. DNA of the CDR3: TGTGCTGGTGGTTTGGTACAGGGGGTAATTCCAGATACGCAGTATTTT.

This clonotype was counted only a few times. The J gene is TRBJ1-6, the V gene TRBV4-1, with D maybe TRBD1 (5 bases). This CDR3 comprises 16 residues. Trimming shortened V by 1 base and J by 1 base, and 8 bases separated the two germline ends. Germline-derived CDR1 and CDR2 are MGHRA and YSYEKL. The CDR3 region is CASSQGPGSYNSPLHF. CDR3 in DNA: TGCGCCAGCAGCCAAGGACCAGGGTCCTATAATTCACCCCTCCACTTT.

J is TRBJ1-3 and V is TRBV27, with D hard to call. V lost 0 bases to trimming and J lost 6 bases, with 9 bases between them. Germline V gives CDR1 MNHEY, CDR2 SMNVEV (reference sequence). The CDR3 runs 14 residues. The CDR3 bases are TGTGCCAGCAGTTTATCCTCACGGAAAAACACCATATATTTT. This sequence encodes CASSLSSRKNTIYF.

The chain employs TRBV15 and TRBJ2-2; TRBD2 matches at 11 bases. Germline loops: CDR1 LNHNV, CDR2 YYDKDF (reference sequence). The V segment lost 3 bases and the J segment 5 bases; nucleotides outside the gene matches: 2. CDR3 length equals 15 residues. The CDR3, as DNA: TGTGCCACCAGCAGCACTAGCGGGAGAACCGGGGAGCTGTTTTTT. This gives the protein CATSSTSGRTGELFF.

This clonotype turned up a few times. The CDR3 DNA reads as TGTGCCAGCAGCTTAAAGCACGAGCAGTACTTC. This translates into CASSLKHEQYF. The chain has TRBV7-2 and TRBJ2-7; D not resolved. Germline assignment: CDR1 SGHTA and CDR2 FQGNSA. V lost 2 bases and J lost 5, with 4 bases in between. The CDR3 has 11 amino acids.

V and J are TRBV5-1 and TRBJ2-5; TRBD2 matches at 13 bases. The CDR3 spans 15 residues. V lost 5 bases to trimming and J lost 4 bases; unmatched junction nucleotides: 5. The germline gives CDR1 SGHRS, CDR2 YFSETQ. This chain's CDR3 is CASRVGLAGAETQYF. The CDR3 DNA reads as TGCGCCAGCAGGGTAGGACTAGCGGGAGCAGAGACCCAGTACTTC.

This clonotype showed up just a few times. The J gene is TRBJ2-7, the V gene TRBV6-5, with TRBD1 matching over 7 bases. The trim removed 0 bases at V and 6 bases at J, leaving 2 bases unmatched. Germline V gives CDR1 MNHEY, CDR2 SVGAGI. This CDR3 is built from 13 residues. The DNA for the CDR3 is TGTGCCAGCAGTTACTCGACAGGGAGCGAGCAGTACTTC. It yields the protein CASSYSTGSEQYF.

This clonotype was picked up a small number of times. V is TRBV28 and J is TRBJ1-2, with TRBD1 as a possible D gene (6 bases). Germline loops: CDR1 MDHEN, CDR2 SYDVKM. This CDR3 has 16 residues. V lost 7 bases and J 4 bases, leaving 22 bases between the germline ends. The CDR3 nucleotides read TGTGCCAGCATCTTGACGTCCCGGGGGCTGTCCTATGGCTACACCTTC. Translating it yields CASILTSRGLSYGYTF.

The chain has TRBV14 and TRBJ2-1; the D is unclear. Trimming removed 1 base at V and 6 bases at J, with 10 bases between. Germline V CDR1 and CDR2: SGHDN, FVKESK. The CDR3 has 14 residues. CDR3 in DNA: TGTGCCAGCAGCCAAGTACCGACGGTCAATGAGCAGTTCTTC. It codes for CASSQVPTVNEQFF.

The gene calls are TRBV6-6 and TRBJ2-5; D is undetermined. Germline lookup yields CDR1 MNHNY and CDR2 SVGAGI (reference sequence). The CDR3 covers 14 residues. V lost 2 bases, J lost 5 bases, and 12 bases lay in between. The chain's CDR3 is CASSYDPGYETQYF. CDR3 DNA: TGTGCCAGCAGTTACGATCCGGGTTACGAGACCCAGTACTTC.

This clonotype was detected only once. This chain connects TRBV7-6 to TRBJ2-3; D is unresolved. The CDR3 runs to 14 residues. The V end was cut by 1 base, the J end by 5 bases, with 10 bases between. CDR1 and CDR2 (germline): SGHVS, FNYEAQ. CDR3 bases: TGTGCCAGCAGCTTAGATCCGCGTAGAGATACGCAGTATTTT. Its translation: CASSLDPRRDTQYF.

The chain recombines TRBV6-2 or TRBV6-3 with TRBJ2-3, with 10 bases matching TRBD2. J was trimmed by 2 bases and V by 0 bases; bases with no gene match: 5. Looked up from germline, CDR1 is MNHEY and CDR2 is SVGEGT. This CDR3 region has 17 residues. DNA of the CDR3: TGTGCCAGCAGTTACTCCCTTAGCGGGAGGAACACAGATACGCAGTATTTT. This sequence encodes CASSYSLSGRNTDTQYF.

This chain uses TRBV29-1 with TRBJ2-1; 7 nucleotides line up with TRBD2. TRBJ2-7 explains the end of the DNA better; the J call may be wrong. CDR1 is SQVTM and CDR2 is ANQGSEA in the germline V gene. The CDR3 totals 13 residues. Here the CDR3 DNA reads TGCAGCGTAAAGACTAGCTCCTACAATGAGCAGTACTTC. Translation gives CSVKTSSYNEQYF.

This clonotype was counted a few times. The V and J genes are TRBV7-9 and TRBJ1-1; a possible D gene is TRBD1 (6 bases). V was pared by 2 bases and J by 1 base, with 8 bases between. CDR1 is SEHNR, CDR2 FQNEAQ, per germline (reference sequence). The CDR3 contains 14 residues. The CDR3 sequence: CASSLRDKNTEAFF. CDR3 coding DNA: TGTGCCAGCAGCTTAAGGGACAAGAACACTGAAGCTTTCTTT. Variable domain in full (rest from reference TRBV7-9 and TRBJ1-1): DTGVSQNPRHKITKRGQNVTFRCDPISEHNRLYWYRQTLGQGPEFLTYFQNEAQLEKSRLLSDRFSAERPKGSFSTLEIQRTEQGDSAMYLCASSLRDKNTEAFFGQGTRLTVV.

The chain employs TRBV6-5 and TRBJ2-7, with TRBD1 identical over 8 bases. Judging by the DNA end, TRBJ2-1 fits better; the J call may be wrong. Germline CDR1 and CDR2: MNHEY and SVGAGI. The CDR3 is made up of 14 amino acids. The CDR3 reads CASSDGGTGNEQFF. The CDR3 bases are TGTGCCAGCAGTGACGGCGGGACAGGCAATGAGCAGTTCTTC.

The V and J genes are TRBV13 and TRBJ2-2; TRBD2 matches 9 bases. After removal of 0 bases from V and 4 bases from J, the junction contained 9 bases not matched to a gene. Germline loops: CDR1 PRHDT, CDR2 FYEKMQ (reference sequence). The CDR3 sequence is 18 residues long. The CDR3 bases are TGTGCCAGCAGCTTAGGGACTAGCGGCCTACCGGGCACCGGGGAGCTGTTTTTT. This codes for CASSLGTSGLPGTGELFF.

This clonotype has a handful of counts. The V and J genes are TRBV29-1 and TRBJ2-7; 8 bases line up with TRBD1. V trimming: 3 bases; J trimming: 3 bases; junction bases outside the gene matches: 4. The CDR3 is 13 residues long. Germline values: CDR1 SQVTM, CDR2 ANQGSEA. The CDR3 here is CSVDGQGGYEQYF. CDR3 sequence (DNA): TGCAGCGTTGATGGACAGGGAGGCTACGAGCAGTACTTC.

This clonotype has only a few counts. The chain is built from TRBV7-8 and TRBJ2-7; TRBD1 might be the D (5 bases). The CDR3 has 14 residues. The V gene's germline CDR1 is SGHVS and CDR2 FQNEAQ. Deletions cut 5 bases from V and 4 bases from J, with 15 bases between. The CDR3 sequence: CASSRRLTEYEQYF. The CDR3 DNA sequence: TGTGCCAGCAGCCGTAGGCTGACAGAGTACGAGCAGTACTTC.